The source of this T cell receptor beta chain is a study of cytomegalovirus exposure and HLA in healthy donors. Germline CDR1 is SGHTA and CDR2 is FQGTGA. V was trimmed by 5 bases and J by 7 bases, leaving 14 bases between them. The length of the CDR3 is 14 residues. PCR employed 60 Vbeta and 13 Jbeta primers. Generated by immunoSEQ multiplex PCR, the TCRdb table keeps only in-frame clones and is missing some. The table lists more than 90,000 clones, around three quarters of them singletons. This TCR was recovered from a man aged 40-49 years in good health and CMV-seronegative. The V gene is TRBV7-3, the J gene TRBJ2-2, with D perhaps TRBD2 (5 bases). Material for sequencing was PBMCs. The CDR3 protein is CASSPNVGDGELFF. In DNA, the CDR3 is TGTGCCAGCAGCCCAAACGTCGGGGACGGGGAGCTGTTTTTT.